Following are 14 T cell receptor beta chains from one sample sequenced in a study of blood T cells in healthy people across ages. A second about 7 to 11 cycle PCR used barcoded and J-beta primers. MiXCR, applied by TCRdb to the 5' RACE reads, yields one record per CDR3 protein. Of approximately 1.5 million distinct CDR3 sequences listed, 30% to 40% are singletons. Material: blood. All receptors come from a woman in her thirties in good health.

The sample holds a few counts of this clonotype. Written as DNA, the CDR3 is TGCAGTGCTAAGGGACAGGGGGAGACCCAGTACTTC. Its protein product is CSAKGQGETQYF. The chain combines TRBV20-1 with TRBJ2-5; 10 nucleotides line up with TRBD1. The length of the CDR3 is 12 residues. Looked up from germline, CDR1 is DFQATT and CDR2 is SNEGSKA (reference sequence). V trimming: 4 bases; J trimming: 5 bases; junction bases outside the gene matches: 1.

This clonotype was detected a few times. At one end, the junction sequence differs from germline, possibly due to a read error. The rearrangement links TRBV3-1 to TRBJ2-5; no clear D. The CDR3 runs to 14 residues. Germline V gene lookup returns CDR1 LGHDT and CDR2 YNNKEL (reference sequence). This CDR3 is CASSQDRMQGTQYF. The CDR3, as DNA: TGTGCCAGCAGCCAAGATCGAATGCAAGGGACCCAGTACTTC.

The chain combines TRBV18 with TRBJ2-1, with TRBD2 matching 10 bases. This CDR3 comprises 18 residues. Germline V lookup: CDR1 KGHSH, CDR2 LQKENI. V lost 4 bases to trimming and J lost 8 bases; unmatched junction nucleotides: 17. CDR3 nucleotide sequence: TGTGCCAGCTCACTCGCGCCTGGGGCTAGCGGGAGTTTCTATGAGCAGTTCTTC. As protein: CASSLAPGASGSFYEQFF.

This clonotype has only a few counts. V usage is TRBV29-1 and J usage is TRBJ1-1, with D tentatively TRBD1 (6 bases). The germline V gene has CDR1 SQVTM and CDR2 ANQGSEA. CDR3 length: 14 residues. V was trimmed by 5 bases and J by 2 bases, leaving 15 bases between them. CDR3 protein: CSVLFRTVNTEAFF. CDR3 DNA sequence: TGCAGCGTTTTGTTCCGGACAGTAAACACTGAAGCTTTCTTT.

V usage is TRBV10-3 and J usage is TRBJ2-3, with no clear D. V shed 11 bases and J shed 3 bases, with 15 bases lying between them. This CDR3 spans 13 amino acids. Germline V gene data show CDR1 as ENHRY and CDR2 as SYGVKD. The CDR3 spells CAASSGWTDTQYF. The DNA of the CDR3 is TGTGCCGCCTCTAGTGGCTGGACAGATACGCAGTATTTT.

On this clonotype: A single base separates this from a much larger clone, so it may be a read error. The rearrangement links TRBV20-1 to TRBJ2-4; D is possibly TRBD2 (5 bases). This CDR3 is built from 11 residues. In germline, CDR1 is DFQATT, CDR2 SNEGSKA (reference sequence). V was trimmed by 0 bases and J by 14 bases, leaving 11 bases between them. The CDR3 reads CSARDGDGKYF. The CDR3, as DNA: TGCAGTGCTAGAGACGGAGACGGGAAGTACTTC.

The gene calls are TRBV5-6 and TRBJ2-5, with 11 bases identical to TRBD1. Germline V gene sequence: CDR1 SGHDT, CDR2 YYEEEE. The CDR3 sequence is 16 residues long. Germline trimming cut 2 bases from V and 4 bases from J; bases unmatched to any gene: 7. CDR3 DNA sequence: TGTGCCAGCAGCTTCTGGGACAGGGGGAATGGAGAGACCCAGTACTTC. Its translation is CASSFWDRGNGETQYF.

The table lists this clonotype with a few counts. The chain combines TRBV5-1 with TRBJ1-5, with D possibly being TRBD1 (6 bases). Deletions cut 5 bases from V and 4 bases from J, with 13 bases between. The germline V gene encodes CDR1 SGHRS and CDR2 YFSETQ. There are 14 residues in the CDR3. In DNA form, the CDR3 reads TGCGCCAGCAGTCCGGACAGTCAAAATCAGCCCCAGCATTTT. Amino acids: CASSPDSQNQPQHF.

This chain uses TRBV30 with TRBJ2-3, with D possibly matching TRBD1 (6 bases). In germline, CDR1 is GTSNPN, CDR2 SVGIG (reference sequence). The CDR3 sequence is 14 residues long. V lost 3 bases, J lost 3 bases, and 13 bases lay in between. The CDR3 is CAWRPRGRTDTQYF. CDR3 nucleotides: TGTGCCTGGAGGCCCAGGGGTAGAACAGATACGCAGTATTTT.

The chain recombines TRBV7-3 with TRBJ2-5; no clear D. The germline V gene encodes CDR1 SGHTA and CDR2 FQGTGA. The CDR3 contains 13 residues. Trimming took 1 base from V and 5 from J, leaving 8 bases between them. The CDR3: CASSLNGPETQYF. In nucleotides, the CDR3 is TGTGCCAGCAGCTTAAACGGGCCGGAGACCCAGTACTTC. The variable domain in full, with the rest retrieved from reference TRBV7-3 and TRBJ2-5, is GAGVSQTPSNKVTEKGKYVELRCDPISGHTALYWYRQSLGQGPEFLIYFQGTGAADDSGLPNDRFFAVRPEGSVSTLKIQRTERGDSAVYLCASSLNGPETQYFGPGTRLLVL.

The chain employs TRBV5-1 and TRBJ1-1; TRBD1 matches at 8 bases. Trimming took 4 bases from V and 7 from J; bases not matched to a gene: 6. CDR1 is SGHRS and CDR2 is YFSETQ in the germline V gene. The CDR3 is made up of 13 amino acids. The chain's CDR3 is CASSPGQGFEAFF. In DNA, the CDR3 is TGCGCCAGCAGCCCTGGACAGGGTTTTGAAGCTTTCTTT.

The V call is TRBV5-4, the J call TRBJ2-5, with D possibly matching TRBD1 (5 bases). Germline CDR1 reads SGHNT; CDR2 reads YYREEE (reference sequence). Trimming shortened V by 4 bases and J by 2 bases, and 9 bases separated the two germline ends. The CDR3 sequence is 13 residues long. CDR3 in amino acids: CASSTQVQETQYF. CDR3 nucleotide sequence: TGTGCCAGCAGCACACAGGTACAAGAGACCCAGTACTTC.

CDR3 in amino acids: CASSGRLGAGYTF. In nucleotides, the CDR3 is TGTGCCAGCAGCGGGAGGTTGGGGGCTGGCTACACCTTC. The rearrangement uses TRBV9 and TRBJ1-2; tentatively, D is TRBD1 (6 bases). Germline V lookup: CDR1 SGDLS, CDR2 YYNGEE. The CDR3 runs to 13 residues. Trimming shortened V by 3 bases and J by 7 bases, and 13 bases separated the two germline ends.

V gene TRBV3-1 combines with J gene TRBJ2-7; the match to TRBD1 covers 9 bases. This CDR3 has 15 residues. With V trimmed by 1 base and J by 3 bases, 4 bases remained unmatched. CDR1 is LGHDT and CDR2 is YNNKEL in the germline V gene (reference sequence). The CDR3 region is CASSQVSTGGYEQYF. The CDR3 DNA follows: TGTGCCAGCAGCCAAGTCTCGACAGGGGGCTACGAGCAGTACTTC.